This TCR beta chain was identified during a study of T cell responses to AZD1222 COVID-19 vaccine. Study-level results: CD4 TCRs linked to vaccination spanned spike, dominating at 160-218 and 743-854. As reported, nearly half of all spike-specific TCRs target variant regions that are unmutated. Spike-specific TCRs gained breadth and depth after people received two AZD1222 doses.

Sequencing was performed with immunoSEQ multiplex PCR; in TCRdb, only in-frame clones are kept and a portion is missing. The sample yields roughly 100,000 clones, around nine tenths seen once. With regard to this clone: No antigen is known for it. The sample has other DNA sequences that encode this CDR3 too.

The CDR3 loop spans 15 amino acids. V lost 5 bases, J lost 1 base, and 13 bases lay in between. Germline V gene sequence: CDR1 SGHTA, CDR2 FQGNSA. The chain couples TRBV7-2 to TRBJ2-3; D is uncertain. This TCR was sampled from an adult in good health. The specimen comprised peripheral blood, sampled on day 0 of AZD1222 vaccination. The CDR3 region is CASSPQGARTDTQYF. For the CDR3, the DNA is TGTGCCAGCAGCCCACAAGGCGCTCGCACAGATACGCAGTATTTT.